The following is a T cell receptor beta chain sequence with its context. What antigen it recognizes has not been identified. The sample holds no much larger clone one base away, and base qualities are not on file. These data belong to a study of intratumoral heterogeneity in liver cancer. Background on the whole study: In the full cohort of some 14 patients, the median age was approximately 63 years and the majority of patients were male. To examine intratumor heterogeneity, the study integrated RNA-seq, DNA sequencing, TCR-seq and SNP array data obtained from multiple regions of hepatocellular carcinoma specimens. A total of approximately 69 multiregional samples from roughly 15 HCC patients, consisting of 50 to 55 tumoral and around 20 adjacent nontumoral regions, were included in the overall cohort.

Overall study outcomes, separate from this receptor: The authors acknowledged a relatively low patient number and under-sampled tumor-infiltrating lymphocyte representation as limitations.

V loses 0 bases, J loses 6 bases, and the germline ends lie 9 bases apart. CDR1 and CDR2 (SGHNT, YYREEE) derive from the germline V gene (reference sequence). The CDR3 spans 13 residues, from the cysteine through the phenylalanine. Only the CDR3 part of the read is kept: 39 bases, read in frame from the first base. Using the immunoSEQ assay, the TCR beta chain CDR3 regions were sequenced from genomic DNA. Rearranged VDJ segments were amplified with primers that anneal to V and J segments. The study's own analysis went as follows. The ImmunoSeq Analyzer software was used to compute clonality and richness metrics. Fisher's exact test, supplemented by a beta-binomial method for added stringency, was applied to identify differentially abundant clones between regions. Imported from immuneACCESS, the table was reduced by TCRdb to in-frame sequences with V and J called. These copies leave out some clones; in studies compared against another copy, an unresolved V gene accounts for under half, and the cause of the remainder is not known. V and J calls and clone size are given by that table; D and trimming were obtained from the DNA. This sample lists about 5,900 clones; 68% were detected once. 22% of the sample is taken by the ten largest.

Early-stage hepatocellular carcinoma was present in all patients, and no therapy was administered to any patient before surgical resection. The sampled areas showed no macroscopic signs of necrosis or hemorrhage. Multiple regions from a couple of patients were subjected to TCR sequencing (ImmunoSeq). Frozen resection tissue samples were collected at a distance of at least 1 cm from each other. Samples with the label N were taken from nontumoral liver tissue next to the tumor. The DNeasy blood and tissue kit was used to extract genomic DNA from bulk tissue. Recombination joined TRBV5-4 with TRBJ1-1, with a weak D call of TRBD1 (5 bases match). This TCR derives from a man between 65 and 79 years old with hepatocellular carcinoma. The material sequenced was tumor-adjacent normal tissue, taken before any cancer treatment. The DNA sequence is TGTGCCAGCAGCTTGGGGACAAGCGCTGAAGCTTTCTTT. This encodes CASSLGTSAEAFF.